This TCR beta chain was identified during a study of graft-versus-host responses after intestinal transplantation. The study's findings and limits: Detection of GvH clones occurred in recipient marrow, and some had their first appearance in ileum or blood.

Sequenced by immunoSEQ multiplex PCR; TCRdb stores in-frame clones only, minus some. The table has approximately 74,000 clones, around 92% seen once. A note on this clone: Its antigen is unknown.

The CDR3 runs 15 residues. Germline lookup yields CDR1 SNHLY and CDR2 FYNNEI. The V segment lost 2 bases and the J segment 1 base; nucleotides outside the gene matches: 0. This receptor was identified in a human patient who received an intestinal transplant, so some T cells may come from the graft donor. The rearrangement uses TRBV2 and TRBJ2-3; 10 bases match TRBD2. This specimen was PBMCs, taken 98 days after intestinal transplantation. For the CDR3, the DNA is TGTGCCAGCAGTGAACTAGCGGGGGGCACAGATACGCAGTATTTT. Amino acid sequence: CASSELAGGTDTQYF.